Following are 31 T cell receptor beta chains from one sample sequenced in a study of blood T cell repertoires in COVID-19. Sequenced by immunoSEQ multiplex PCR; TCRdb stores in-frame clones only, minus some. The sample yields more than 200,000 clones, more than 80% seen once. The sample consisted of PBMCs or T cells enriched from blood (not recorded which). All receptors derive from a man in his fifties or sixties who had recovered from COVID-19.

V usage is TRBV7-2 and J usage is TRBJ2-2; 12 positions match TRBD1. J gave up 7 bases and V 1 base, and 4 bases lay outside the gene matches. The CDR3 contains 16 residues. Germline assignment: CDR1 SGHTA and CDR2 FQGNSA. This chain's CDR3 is CASSLEGQGAIGELFF. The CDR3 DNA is TGTGCCAGCAGCTTAGAGGGACAGGGGGCCATCGGGGAGCTGTTTTTT. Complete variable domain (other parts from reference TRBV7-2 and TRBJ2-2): GAGVSQSPSNKVTEKGKDVELRCDPISGHTALYWYRQSLGQGLEFLIYFQGNSAPDKSGLPSDRFSAERTGGSVSTLTIQRTQQEDSAVYLCASSLEGQGAIGELFFGEGSRLTVL.

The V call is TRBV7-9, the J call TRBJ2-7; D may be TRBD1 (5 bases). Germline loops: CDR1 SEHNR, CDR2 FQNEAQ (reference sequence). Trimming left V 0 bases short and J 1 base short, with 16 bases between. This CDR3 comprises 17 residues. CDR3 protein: CASSLALWAGSSYEQYF. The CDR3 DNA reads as TGTGCCAGCAGCTTAGCGCTTTGGGCAGGGTCATCCTACGAGCAGTACTTC.

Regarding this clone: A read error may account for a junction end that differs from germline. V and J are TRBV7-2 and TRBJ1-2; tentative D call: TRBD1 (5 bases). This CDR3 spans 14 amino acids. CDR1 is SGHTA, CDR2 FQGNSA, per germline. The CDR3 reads CASSVAQGGYGYTF. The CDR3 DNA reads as TGTGCCAGCAGCGTAGCTCAGGGTGGCTATGGCTACACCTTC.

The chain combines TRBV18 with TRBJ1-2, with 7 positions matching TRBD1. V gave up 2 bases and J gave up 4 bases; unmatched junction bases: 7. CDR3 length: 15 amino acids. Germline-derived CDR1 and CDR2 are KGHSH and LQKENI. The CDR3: CASSPRGTDLYGYTF. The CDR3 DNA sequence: TGTGCCAGCTCACCAAGGGGGACAGACCTCTATGGCTACACCTTC.

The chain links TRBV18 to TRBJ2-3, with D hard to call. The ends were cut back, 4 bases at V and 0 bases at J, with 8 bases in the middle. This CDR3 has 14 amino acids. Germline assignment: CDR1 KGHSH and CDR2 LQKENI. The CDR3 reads CASSQEVSTDTQYF. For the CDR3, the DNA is TGTGCCAGCTCACAAGAGGTTAGCACAGATACGCAGTATTTT.

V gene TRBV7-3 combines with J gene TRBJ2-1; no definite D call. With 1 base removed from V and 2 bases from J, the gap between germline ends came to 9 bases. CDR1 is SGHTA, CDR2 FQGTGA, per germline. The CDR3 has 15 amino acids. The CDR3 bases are TGTGCCAGCAGCTTAATGGCAGTCGCCTACAATGAGCAGTTCTTC. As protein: CASSLMAVAYNEQFF.

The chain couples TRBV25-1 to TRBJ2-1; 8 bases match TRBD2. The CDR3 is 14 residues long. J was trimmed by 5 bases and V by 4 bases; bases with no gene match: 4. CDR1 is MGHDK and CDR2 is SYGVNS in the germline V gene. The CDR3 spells CASSAPGGHNEQFF. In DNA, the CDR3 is TGTGCCAGCAGTGCGCCGGGGGGGCACAATGAGCAGTTCTTC.

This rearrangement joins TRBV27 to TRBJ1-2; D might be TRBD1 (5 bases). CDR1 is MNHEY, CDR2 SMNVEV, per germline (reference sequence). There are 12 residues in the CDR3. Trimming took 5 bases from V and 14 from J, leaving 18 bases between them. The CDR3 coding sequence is TGTGCCAGCAGTCAACTAACAGGTCCCTGGACCTTC. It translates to CASSQLTGPWTF.

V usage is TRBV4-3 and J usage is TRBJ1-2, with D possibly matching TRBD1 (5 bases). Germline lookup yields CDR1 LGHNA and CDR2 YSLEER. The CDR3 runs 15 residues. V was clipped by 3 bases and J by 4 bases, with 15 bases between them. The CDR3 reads CASSQAGNSAYGYTF. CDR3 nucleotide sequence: TGCGCCAGCAGCCAGGCAGGGAATTCGGCCTATGGCTACACCTTC.

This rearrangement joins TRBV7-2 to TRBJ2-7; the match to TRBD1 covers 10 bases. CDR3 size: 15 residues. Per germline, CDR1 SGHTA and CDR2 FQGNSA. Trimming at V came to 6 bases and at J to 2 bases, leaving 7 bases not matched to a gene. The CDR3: CASSRGTGVPYEQYF. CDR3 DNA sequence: TGTGCCAGCAGTCGGGGGACAGGGGTTCCCTACGAGCAGTACTTC.

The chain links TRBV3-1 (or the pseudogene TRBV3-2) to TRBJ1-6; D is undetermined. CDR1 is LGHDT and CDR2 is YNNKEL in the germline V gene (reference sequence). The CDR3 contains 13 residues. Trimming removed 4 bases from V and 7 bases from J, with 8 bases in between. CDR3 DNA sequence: TGTGCCAGCAGCCCTTTTCGGAATTCACCCCTCCACTTT. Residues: CASSPFRNSPLHF.

CDR3 sequence (DNA): TGTGCCAGCAGCTTATCCGTCGGGAATACCGGGGAGCTGTTTTTT. This gives the protein CASSLSVGNTGELFF. This chain uses TRBV7-2 with TRBJ2-2, with a tentative D call TRBD2 (5 bases). Per the germline V gene, CDR1 is SGHTA and CDR2 is FQGNSA. The germline V and J ends were trimmed by 2 bases and 5 bases, with 12 bases remaining between them. This CDR3 has 15 residues.

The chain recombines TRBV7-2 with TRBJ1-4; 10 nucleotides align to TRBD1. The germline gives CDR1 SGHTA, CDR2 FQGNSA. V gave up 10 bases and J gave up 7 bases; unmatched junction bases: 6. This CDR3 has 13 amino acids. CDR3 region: CAIRQGAGEKLFF. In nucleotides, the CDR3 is TGTGCCATAAGACAGGGGGCCGGTGAAAAACTGTTTTTT. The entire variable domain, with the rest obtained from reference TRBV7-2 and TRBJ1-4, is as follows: GAGVSQSPSNKVTEKGKDVELRCDPISGHTALYWYRQSLGQGLEFLIYFQGNSAPDKSGLPSDRFSAERTGGSVSTLTIQRTQQEDSAVYLCAIRQGAGEKLFFGSGTQLSVL.

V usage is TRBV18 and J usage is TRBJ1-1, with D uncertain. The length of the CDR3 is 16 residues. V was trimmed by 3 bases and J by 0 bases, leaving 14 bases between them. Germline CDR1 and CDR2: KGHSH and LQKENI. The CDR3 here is CASSPRSYRVNTEAFF. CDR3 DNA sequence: TGTGCCAGCTCACCCCGATCATACAGAGTGAACACTGAAGCTTTCTTT.

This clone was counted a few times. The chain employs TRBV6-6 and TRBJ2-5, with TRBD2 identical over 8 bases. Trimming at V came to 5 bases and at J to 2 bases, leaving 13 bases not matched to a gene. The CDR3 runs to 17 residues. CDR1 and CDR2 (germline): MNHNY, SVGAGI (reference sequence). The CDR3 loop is CASSLRGGQVGQETQYF. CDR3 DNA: TGTGCCAGCAGTCTCCGGGGGGGGCAGGTTGGGCAAGAGACCCAGTACTTC.

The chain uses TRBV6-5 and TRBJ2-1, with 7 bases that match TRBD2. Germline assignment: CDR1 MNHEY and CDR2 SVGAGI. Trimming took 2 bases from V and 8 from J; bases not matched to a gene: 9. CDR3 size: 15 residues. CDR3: CASSYPGARGDEQFF. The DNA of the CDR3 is TGTGCCAGCAGTTACCCTGGAGCCCGGGGGGATGAGCAGTTCTTC.

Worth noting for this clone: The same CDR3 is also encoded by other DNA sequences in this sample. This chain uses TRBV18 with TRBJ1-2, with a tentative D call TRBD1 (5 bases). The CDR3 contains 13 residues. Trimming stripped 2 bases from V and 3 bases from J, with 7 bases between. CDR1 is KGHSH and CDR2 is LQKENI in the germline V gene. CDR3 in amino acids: CASSPDRDYGYTF. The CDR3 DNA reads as TGTGCCAGCTCACCAGACAGAGACTATGGCTACACCTTC.

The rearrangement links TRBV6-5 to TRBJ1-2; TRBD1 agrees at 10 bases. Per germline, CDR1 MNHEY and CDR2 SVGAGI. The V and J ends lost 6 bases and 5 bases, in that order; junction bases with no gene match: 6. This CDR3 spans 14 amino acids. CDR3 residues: CASRRDRGWYGYTF. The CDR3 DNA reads TGTGCCAGCAGAAGGGACAGGGGATGGTATGGCTACACCTTC.

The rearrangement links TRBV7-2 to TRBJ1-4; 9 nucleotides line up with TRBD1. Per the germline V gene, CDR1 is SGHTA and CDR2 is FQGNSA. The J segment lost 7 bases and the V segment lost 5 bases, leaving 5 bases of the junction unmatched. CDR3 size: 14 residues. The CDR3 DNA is TGTGCCAGCAGCGCGGACAGGGGACCTGAAAAACTGTTTTTT. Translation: CASSADRGPEKLFF.

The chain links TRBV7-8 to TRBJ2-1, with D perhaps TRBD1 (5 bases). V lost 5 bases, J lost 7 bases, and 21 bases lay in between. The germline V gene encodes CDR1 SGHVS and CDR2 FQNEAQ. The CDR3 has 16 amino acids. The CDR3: CASSRYRLGSGNEQFF. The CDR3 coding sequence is TGTGCCAGCAGCCGCTACAGGTTAGGGTCTGGGAATGAGCAGTTCTTC.

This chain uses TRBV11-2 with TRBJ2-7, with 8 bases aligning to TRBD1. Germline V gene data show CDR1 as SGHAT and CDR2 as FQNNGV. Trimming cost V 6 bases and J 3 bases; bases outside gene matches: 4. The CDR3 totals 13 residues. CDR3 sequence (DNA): TGTGCCAGCAGAAGGGACAGGAACTACGAGCAGTACTTC. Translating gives CASRRDRNYEQYF.

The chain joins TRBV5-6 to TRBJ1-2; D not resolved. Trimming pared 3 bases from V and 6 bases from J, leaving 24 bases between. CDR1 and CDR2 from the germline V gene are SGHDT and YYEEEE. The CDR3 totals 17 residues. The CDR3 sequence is CASSSERATVLPDGYTF. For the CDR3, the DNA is TGTGCCAGCAGCTCCGAACGAGCGACGGTTCTTCCCGATGGCTACACCTTC.

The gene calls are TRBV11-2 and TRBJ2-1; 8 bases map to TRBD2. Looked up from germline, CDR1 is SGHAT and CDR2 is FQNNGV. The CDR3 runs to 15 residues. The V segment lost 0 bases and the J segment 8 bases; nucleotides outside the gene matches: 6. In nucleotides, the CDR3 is TGTGCCAGCAGCTTAGATGAGCGGGGGTTCGATGAGCAGTTCTTC. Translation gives CASSLDERGFDEQFF.

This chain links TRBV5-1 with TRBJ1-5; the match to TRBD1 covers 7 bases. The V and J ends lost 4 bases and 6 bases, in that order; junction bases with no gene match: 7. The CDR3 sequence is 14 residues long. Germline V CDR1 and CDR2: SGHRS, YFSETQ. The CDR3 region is CASSPDRDSQPQHF. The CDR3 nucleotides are TGCGCCAGCAGCCCCGACAGGGATTCTCAGCCCCAGCATTTT.

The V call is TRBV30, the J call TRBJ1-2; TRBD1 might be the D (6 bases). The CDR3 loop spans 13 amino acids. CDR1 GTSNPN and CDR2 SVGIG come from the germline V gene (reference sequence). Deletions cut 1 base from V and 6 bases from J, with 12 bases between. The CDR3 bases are TGTGCCTGGAGTGAAGACAGGACGAATGGCTACACCTTC. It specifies CAWSEDRTNGYTF.

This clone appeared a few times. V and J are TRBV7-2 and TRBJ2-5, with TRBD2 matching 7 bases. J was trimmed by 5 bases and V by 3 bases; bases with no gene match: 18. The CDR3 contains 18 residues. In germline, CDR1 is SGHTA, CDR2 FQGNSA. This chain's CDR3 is CASSFLLAASPAPETQYF. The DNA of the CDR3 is TGTGCCAGCAGCTTTTTGCTAGCGGCTAGCCCCGCCCCGGAGACCCAGTACTTC.

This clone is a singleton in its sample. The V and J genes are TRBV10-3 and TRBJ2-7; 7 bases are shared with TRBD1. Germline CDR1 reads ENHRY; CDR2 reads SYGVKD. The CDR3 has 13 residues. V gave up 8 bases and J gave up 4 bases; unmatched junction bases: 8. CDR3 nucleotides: TGTGCCATCGCCGGGGACAGAAATTACGAGCAGTACTTC. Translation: CAIAGDRNYEQYF.

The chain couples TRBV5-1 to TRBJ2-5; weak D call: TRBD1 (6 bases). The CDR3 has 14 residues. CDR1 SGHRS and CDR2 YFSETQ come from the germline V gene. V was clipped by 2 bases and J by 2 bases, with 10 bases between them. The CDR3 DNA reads TGCGCCAGCAGCTTTACAGGGAGACAAGAGACCCAGTACTTC. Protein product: CASSFTGRQETQYF.

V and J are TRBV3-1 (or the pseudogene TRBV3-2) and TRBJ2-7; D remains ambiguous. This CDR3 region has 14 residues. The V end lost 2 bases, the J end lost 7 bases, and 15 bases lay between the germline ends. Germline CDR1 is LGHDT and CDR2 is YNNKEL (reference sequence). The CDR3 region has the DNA TGTGCCAGCAGCCAAACACCGGAATCGGGTGAGCAGTACTTC. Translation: CASSQTPESGEQYF.

For the CDR3, the DNA is TGTGCCAGCAGCGCGACTAGCGGGGGGAGATACGAGCAGTACTTC. This sequence encodes CASSATSGGRYEQYF. The chain links TRBV9 to TRBJ2-7, with TRBD2 matching 13 bases. V lost 3 bases to trimming and J lost 4 bases; unmatched junction nucleotides: 4. The CDR3 length is 15 residues. Germline assignment: CDR1 SGDLS and CDR2 YYNGEE. Drawing the rest from reference TRBV9 and TRBJ2-7, the complete variable domain is DSGVTQTPKHLITATGQRVTLRCSPRSGDLSVYWYQQSLDQGLQFLIQYYNGEERAKGNILERFSAQQFPDLHSELNLSSLELGDSALYFCASSATSGGRYEQYFGPGTRLTVT.

CDR3 coding DNA: TGTGCTAGTGGTTTGTGGGTGGGGGGAGATTCGGTTCAGTACTTC. Amino acid sequence: CASGLWVGGDSVQYF. The chain links TRBV12-5 to TRBJ2-4, with D perhaps TRBD2 (6 bases). V lost 2 bases to trimming and J lost 11 bases, with 19 bases between them. The V gene's germline CDR1 is LGHNT and CDR2 FRNRAP. The CDR3 contains 15 residues.